This passage covers 7 T cell receptor beta chains from one sample sequenced in a study of T cells after yellow fever vaccination. TCRdb re-derived calls from the 5' RACE reads in MiXCR, one entry per CDR3 protein. Of about 170,000 distinct CDR3 sequences listed, roughly 6.4% are singletons. This specimen consisted of CD4+ T cells sorted from PBMCs, obtained on the day of the first yellow fever vaccination. The receptors here all came from a man between 18 and 29 years old who received the YFV17D yellow fever vaccine.

This clonotype was counted between two and nine times. The V call is TRBV7-7, the J call TRBJ2-1; TRBD2 matches 8 bases. V shed 4 bases, J shed 6 bases, and the junction held 5 bases outside the gene matches. CDR3 length: 14 amino acids. Germline CDR1 is SSHAT and CDR2 is FNYEAQ (reference sequence). The CDR3 DNA sequence: TGTGCCAGCAGCTCCGGGACTAGTGGCAATGAGCAGTTCTTC. This translates into CASSSGTSGNEQFF.

The chain carries TRBV7-2 and TRBJ2-7; perhaps TRBD2 as D (5 bases). V was pared by 4 bases and J by 4 bases, with 14 bases between. The CDR3 extends over 14 amino acids. Germline lookup yields CDR1 SGHTA and CDR2 FQGNSA. CDR3 in DNA: TGTGCCAGCAGCTCGCAACTAGGCGGGTACGAGCAGTACTTC. Encoded protein: CASSSQLGGYEQYF.

This clonotype was observed at least ten times. The chain uses TRBV7-9 and TRBJ2-7; TRBD2 is a possible D gene (6 bases). V lost 0 bases, J lost 1 base, and 16 bases lay in between. Germline V CDR1 and CDR2: SEHNR, FQNEAQ (reference sequence). There are 17 residues in the CDR3. The CDR3 bases are TGTGCCAGCAGCTTAGCCCCGGCGGGGTTATATTCCTACGAGCAGTACTTC. This encodes CASSLAPAGLYSYEQYF.

This clonotype was picked up many times. The chain links TRBV7-8 to TRBJ2-5; D is perhaps TRBD2 (5 bases). V gave up 3 bases and J gave up 5 bases, with 10 bases separating them. Germline-derived CDR1 and CDR2 are SGHVS and FQNEAQ. The CDR3 covers 13 residues. CDR3 coding DNA: TGTGCCAGCAGCTTTTCGGGGTTTGAGACCCAGTACTTC. Encoded protein: CASSFSGFETQYF.

Points on this clonotype: A read error may be the cause here, since a much bigger clone is one base away. The rearrangement joins TRBV18 to TRBJ1-5; D not certain. From germline, CDR1 is KGHSH and CDR2 LQKENI. The CDR3 is 12 amino acids. V lost 4 bases to trimming and J lost 5 bases, with 6 bases between them. The CDR3 region has the DNA TGTGCCAGCTCACTCCAGGATCAGCCCCAGCATTTT. Protein sequence: CASSLQDQPQHF.

This clonotype was seen more than once but under ten times. CDR3 loop: CASTQGGVPGETQYF. DNA of the CDR3: TGTGCCAGCACCCAAGGGGGGGTTCCGGGAGAGACCCAGTACTTC. The V gene is TRBV7-3, the J gene TRBJ2-5, with a possible D match to TRBD2 (7 bases). V was cut by 7 bases and J by 4 bases, with 19 bases left in between. Germline V gene lookup returns CDR1 SGHTA and CDR2 FQGTGA. The length of the CDR3 is 15 residues.

This clonotype occurred many times. The chain has TRBV11-2 and TRBJ2-1; TRBD1 is a possible D gene (6 bases). Germline V gene lookup returns CDR1 SGHAT and CDR2 FQNNGV. CDR3 length equals 16 residues. The V end was cut by 0 bases, the J end by 8 bases, with 17 bases between. The CDR3 protein is CASSLDGTGKGHEQFF. The CDR3 coding sequence is TGTGCCAGCAGCTTAGATGGCACAGGGAAAGGTCATGAGCAGTTCTTC. The whole variable domain, remainder taken from reference TRBV11-2 and TRBJ2-1, is EAGVAQSPRYKIIEKRQSVAFWCNPISGHATLYWYQQILGQGPKLLIQFQNNGVVDDSQLPKDRFSAERLKGVDSTLKIQPAKLEDSAVYLCASSLDGTGKGHEQFFGPGTRLTVL.